These 8 T cell receptor beta chains were sequenced from one sample in a study of blood T cells in healthy people across ages. Sample-barcoded 5' priming and a J-beta primer mix drove a second PCR of 7 to 11 cycles. A single record per CDR3 protein comes from TCRdb applying MiXCR to the 5' RACE reads. The sample includes about 1.5 million distinct CDR3 sequences, approximately 43% of them seen just once. Sequenced material: blood. These receptors were taken from a woman between 18 and 29 years old in good health.

The V call is TRBV6-2 or TRBV6-3, the J call TRBJ2-7; tentatively, D is TRBD1 or TRBD2 (5 bases each). Trimming stripped 11 bases from V and 0 bases from J, with 17 bases between. Per the germline V gene, CDR1 is MNHEY and CDR2 is SVGEGT. The CDR3 contains 14 residues. The chain's CDR3 is CAGRRDASSYEQYF. DNA for the CDR3: TGTGCCGGCCGCAGGGACGCAAGCTCCTACGAGCAGTACTTC.

This chain connects TRBV6-2 or TRBV6-3 to TRBJ1-2, with D unclear. V was shortened by 7 bases and J by 2 bases, with 8 bases between the two germline ends. Germline-derived CDR1 and CDR2 are MNHEY and SVGEGT. This CDR3 is built from 12 residues. The CDR3 sequence is CASTDGNYGYTF. For the CDR3, the DNA is TGTGCCAGCACCGACGGGAACTATGGCTACACCTTC.

This clonotype was found a few times. J is TRBJ2-3 and V is TRBV20-1; possibly TRBD2 for D (6 bases). CDR3 size: 15 residues. CDR1 is DFQATT, CDR2 SNEGSKA, per germline (reference sequence). Trimming took off 0 bases at V and 3 bases at J, with 13 bases between the two ends. CDR3 nucleotides: TGCAGTGCTAGAGATTCGCGACTAGGAACAGATACGCAGTATTTT. Translated: CSARDSRLGTDTQYF.

The rearrangement links TRBV6-2 or TRBV6-3 to TRBJ2-1, with 7 positions matching TRBD1. The CDR3 loop spans 13 amino acids. CDR1 and CDR2 from the germline V gene are MNHEY and SVGEGT. Trimming at V came to 5 bases and at J to 5 bases, leaving 3 bases not matched to a gene. The CDR3 nucleotides are TGTGCCAGCAGTGCGCAGGGGGACAATGAGCAGTTCTTC. This translates into CASSAQGDNEQFF.

V usage is TRBV7-9 and J usage is TRBJ1-1; D not certain. The germline V gene encodes CDR1 SEHNR and CDR2 FQNEAQ (reference sequence). Trimming stripped 5 bases from V and 0 bases from J, with 19 bases between. The CDR3 consists of 17 residues. The CDR3 spells CASSPETSAWVNTEAFF. CDR3 in DNA: TGTGCCAGCAGCCCCGAGACATCCGCCTGGGTGAACACTGAAGCTTTCTTT.

This sequence joins TRBV11-3 and TRBJ2-5; TRBD2 might be the D (5 bases). The CDR3 is made up of 16 amino acids. V gave up 5 bases and J gave up 2 bases, with 18 bases separating them. Germline-derived CDR1 and CDR2 are SGHNT and YENEEA. The CDR3 region is CASSTEQIGVQETQYF. CDR3 nucleotides: TGTGCCAGCAGCACCGAACAGATCGGGGTTCAAGAGACCCAGTACTTC.

This clonotype was observed a few times. The rearrangement joins TRBV6-5 to TRBJ2-1, with 10 bases aligning to TRBD2. Germline loops: CDR1 MNHEY, CDR2 SVGAGI. CDR3 length: 16 residues. The ends lost 5 bases at V and 3 bases at J; junction bases unmatched: 7. The CDR3 loop is CASSPLSGGNYNEQFF. The DNA of the CDR3 is TGTGCCAGCAGTCCCCTTAGCGGGGGGAACTACAATGAGCAGTTCTTC.

The table lists this clonotype with a few counts. The chain has TRBV28 and TRBJ2-3; 9 bases line up with TRBD1. The CDR3 has 12 amino acids. Trimming cost V 4 bases and J 10 bases; bases outside gene matches: 3. CDR1 MDHEN and CDR2 SYDVKM come from the germline V gene. The CDR3 sequence is CASSSTGGAQYF. The CDR3 coding sequence is TGTGCCAGCAGTTCGACAGGGGGGGCGCAGTATTTT.